This TCR beta chain was observed in a study of cytotoxic CD8 clonotypes in ibrutinib-treated CLL. Sequencing used immunoSEQ multiplex PCR; TCRdb keeps in-frame clones, though not all of them. The table lists about 200,000 clones, 60% to 80% of them singletons. This CDR3 contains 20 residues. The V gene lost 2 bases and the J gene lost 0 bases, with 25 bases spanning the gap. This sequence originates from a human donor with chronic lymphocytic leukemia. The sequencing used PBMCs, collected after 12 months of ibrutinib treatment. V usage is TRBV23-1 and J usage is TRBJ1-2; D is ambiguous. TRBV23-1 is annotated as an ORF whose role is uncertain. The CDR3 loop is CASSQVSVSGVSRANYGYTF. CDR3 nucleotides: TGCGCCAGCAGTCAAGTGTCAGTAAGTGGAGTAAGTAGGGCTAACTATGGCTACACCTTC.